This TCR beta chain was captured by sequencing in a study of neoadjuvant anti-PD-1 for oral cavity cancer. Assay used: immunoSEQ multiplex PCR; TCRdb lists only in-frame clones, some missing. Altogether over 14,000 clones are present, around 70% being singletons, with the ten largest covering under 3.5%. This clone has more than one count but fewer than ten. Germline assignment: CDR1 MDHEN and CDR2 SYDVKM. The CDR3 has 13 residues. The rearrangement uses TRBV28 and TRBJ1-2; D is ambiguous. The sequence was obtained from a person aged 35 to 85 with oral cavity squamous cell carcinoma. The starting material was PBMCs, obtained before nivolumab (anti-PD-1) treatment. In DNA form, the CDR3 reads TGTGCTCATCGCAGAGGTTTAGACTATGGCTACACCTTC. This encodes CAHRRGLDYGYTF.